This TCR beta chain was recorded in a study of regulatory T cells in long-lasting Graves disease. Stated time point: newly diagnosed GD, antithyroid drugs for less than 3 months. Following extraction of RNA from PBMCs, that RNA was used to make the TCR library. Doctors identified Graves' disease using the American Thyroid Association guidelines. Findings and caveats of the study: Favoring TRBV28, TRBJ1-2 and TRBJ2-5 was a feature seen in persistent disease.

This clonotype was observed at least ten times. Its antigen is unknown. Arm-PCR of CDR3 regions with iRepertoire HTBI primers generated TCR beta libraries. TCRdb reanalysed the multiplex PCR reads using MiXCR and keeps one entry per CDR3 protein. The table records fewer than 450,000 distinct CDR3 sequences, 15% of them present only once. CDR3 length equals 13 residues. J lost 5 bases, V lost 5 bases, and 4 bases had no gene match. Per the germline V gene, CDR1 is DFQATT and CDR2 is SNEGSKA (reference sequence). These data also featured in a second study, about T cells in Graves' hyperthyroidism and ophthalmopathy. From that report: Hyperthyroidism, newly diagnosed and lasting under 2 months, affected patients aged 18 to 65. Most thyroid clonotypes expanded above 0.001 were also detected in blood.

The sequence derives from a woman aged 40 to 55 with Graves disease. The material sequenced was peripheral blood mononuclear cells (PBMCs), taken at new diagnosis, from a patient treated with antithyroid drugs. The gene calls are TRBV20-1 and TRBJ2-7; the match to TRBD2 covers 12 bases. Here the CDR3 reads CSALRTSGNEQYF. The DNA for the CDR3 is TGCAGTGCTCTCCGGACTAGCGGGAACGAGCAGTACTTC.